The 8 T cell receptor beta chains listed next were all sequenced from one sample in a study of T-cell reconstitution after alpha-beta-depleted transplantation in children. Molecular barcoding with unique molecular identifiers was used for the TCRbeta library. Each CDR3 protein gets one entry after TCRdb re-called the PCR reads with MiXCR. The table includes roughly 350,000 distinct CDR3 sequences, around 15% detected once. The source was PBMCs, mostly from graft donor cells, collected 360 days after TCRalphabeta/CD19-depleted stem cell transplant. The receptors were sampled from a male patient aged 2-15 years who had a stem cell transplant for acute lymphoblastic leukemia, so the T cells may come from the graft donor.

This clonotype was seen a handful of times. In DNA form, the CDR3 reads TGTGCCATCAGTGCTAGACTAGCGGGAAGCACAGATACGCAGTATTTT. Translated: CAISARLAGSTDTQYF. This chain links TRBV10-3 with TRBJ2-3; 11 nucleotides align to TRBD2. CDR3 size: 16 residues. V was clipped by 4 bases and J by 0 bases; unmatched bases: 3. CDR1 and CDR2 (germline): ENHRY, SYGVKD.

This clonotype was observed at least ten times. This rearrangement joins TRBV6-2 or TRBV6-3 to TRBJ2-5; perhaps TRBD2 as D (6 bases). The V gene lost 2 bases and the J gene lost 4 bases, with 11 bases spanning the gap. Germline CDR1 and CDR2: MNHEY and SVGEGT. The CDR3 covers 14 residues. CDR3 DNA: TGTGCCAGCAGTTACCCGGGAGCGTTAGAGACCCAGTACTTC. The encoded protein is CASSYPGALETQYF.

The table lists this clonotype with a few counts. The chain has TRBV25-1 and TRBJ1-4; 7 nucleotides line up with TRBD1. J gave up 0 bases and V 6 bases, and 7 bases lay outside the gene matches. Germline CDR1 is MGHDK and CDR2 is SYGVNS. The CDR3 runs to 16 residues. The CDR3 nucleotides are TGTGCCAGCAGCATAAGGACAGGCCCAACTAATGAAAAACTGTTTTTT. Its protein product is CASSIRTGPTNEKLFF. Full variable domain (remainder filled in from reference TRBV25-1 and TRBJ1-4): EADIYQTPRYLVIGTGKKITLECSQTMGHDKMYWYQQDPGMELHLIHYSYGVNSTEKGDLSSESTVSRIRTEHFPLTLESARPSHTSQYLCASSIRTGPTNEKLFFGSGTQLSVL.

This clonotype appeared a few times. V usage is TRBV7-8 and J usage is TRBJ2-1; 11 positions agree with TRBD2. Germline V gene lookup returns CDR1 SGHVS and CDR2 FQNEAQ. Unmatched junction bases numbered 6, after V lost 1 base and J lost 4 bases. CDR3 length: 17 amino acids. CDR3 bases: TGTGCCAGCAGCTTAGACCCGGGACTAGCGGTGTACAATGAGCAGTTCTTC. Its protein is CASSLDPGLAVYNEQFF.

In regard to this clonotype: At one end, the junction sequence differs from germline, possibly due to a read error. V and J are TRBV7-7 and TRBJ2-1; TRBD2 agrees at 7 bases. The CDR3 contains 16 residues. Germline V gives CDR1 SSHAT, CDR2 FNYEAQ (reference sequence). CDR3 in DNA: TGTGCTAGCAGCCCGTACCTAGCGGATGAATACAATGAGCAGTTCTTC. Encoded protein: CASSPYLADEYNEQFF.

This clonotype was counted many times. This rearrangement joins TRBV7-9 to TRBJ1-1, with D possibly TRBD1 on 5 matching bases. This CDR3 has 14 residues. Trimming took 5 bases from V and 0 from J, leaving 10 bases between them. Germline CDR1 SEHNR, CDR2 FQNEAQ (reference sequence). The CDR3 sequence: CASSRGLLNTEAFF. CDR3 bases: TGTGCCAGCAGCAGGGGCCTTTTGAACACTGAAGCTTTCTTT.

This clonotype was seen a few times. CDR3 loop: CASSQGALGVYEQYF. CDR3 coding DNA: TGCGCCAGCAGCCAAGGGGCTCTGGGGGTATACGAGCAGTACTTC. The V gene is TRBV4-1, the J gene TRBJ2-7, with D perhaps assigned TRBD1 or TRBD2 (5 bases each). Germline CDR1 is MGHRA and CDR2 is YSYEKL. This CDR3 comprises 15 residues. V was shortened by 1 base and J by 4 bases, with 14 bases between the two germline ends.

The chain uses TRBV10-3 and TRBJ2-1; D gene uncertain. Trimming left V 4 bases short and J 6 bases short, with 4 bases between. Germline V lookup: CDR1 ENHRY, CDR2 SYGVKD. The CDR3 spans 11 residues. This CDR3 is CAISGVNEQFF. The CDR3 DNA sequence: TGTGCCATCAGTGGGGTCAATGAGCAGTTCTTC.